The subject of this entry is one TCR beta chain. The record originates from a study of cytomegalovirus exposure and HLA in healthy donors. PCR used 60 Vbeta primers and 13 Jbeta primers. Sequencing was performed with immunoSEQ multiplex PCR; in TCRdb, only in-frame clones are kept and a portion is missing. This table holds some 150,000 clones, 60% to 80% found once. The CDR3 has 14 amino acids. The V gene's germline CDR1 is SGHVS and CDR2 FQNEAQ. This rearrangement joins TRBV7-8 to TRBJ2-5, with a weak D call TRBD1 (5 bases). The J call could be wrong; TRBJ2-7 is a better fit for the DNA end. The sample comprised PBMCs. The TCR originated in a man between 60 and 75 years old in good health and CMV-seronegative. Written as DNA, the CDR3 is TGTGCCAGCAGCTTAGTGGGGCGGTCCTACGAGCAGTACTTC. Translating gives CASSLVGRSYEQYF.